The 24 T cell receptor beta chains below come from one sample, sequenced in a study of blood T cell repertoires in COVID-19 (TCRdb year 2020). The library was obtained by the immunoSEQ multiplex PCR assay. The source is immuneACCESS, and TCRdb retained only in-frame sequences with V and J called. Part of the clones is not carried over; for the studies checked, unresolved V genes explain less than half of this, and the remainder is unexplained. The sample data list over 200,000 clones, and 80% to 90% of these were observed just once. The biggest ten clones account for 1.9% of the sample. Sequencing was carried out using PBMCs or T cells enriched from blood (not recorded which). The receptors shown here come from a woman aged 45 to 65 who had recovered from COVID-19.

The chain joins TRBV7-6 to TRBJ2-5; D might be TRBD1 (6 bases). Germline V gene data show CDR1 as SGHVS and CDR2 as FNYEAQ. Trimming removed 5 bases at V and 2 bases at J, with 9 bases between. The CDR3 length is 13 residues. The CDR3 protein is CASSRGQQETQYF. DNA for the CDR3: TGTGCCAGCAGCCGCGGACAGCAAGAGACCCAGTACTTC.

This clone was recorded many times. Here the CDR3 DNA reads TGTGCCAGCAGCCACGGGCGGGAACCATTCACGGATACGCAGTATTTT. Translation gives CASSHGREPFTDTQYF. This rearrangement joins TRBV7-9 to TRBJ2-3; perhaps TRBD2 as D (6 bases). The germline V and J ends were trimmed by 5 bases and 6 bases, with 21 bases remaining between them. Germline CDR1 is SEHNR and CDR2 is FQNEAQ (reference sequence). The CDR3 runs 16 residues. Full variable domain (rest looked up from reference TRBV7-9 and TRBJ2-3): DTGVSQNPRHKITKRGQNVTFRCDPISEHNRLYWYRQTLGQGPEFLTYFQNEAQLEKSRLLSDRFSAERPKGSFSTLEIQRTEQGDSAMYLCASSHGREPFTDTQYFGPGTRLTVL.

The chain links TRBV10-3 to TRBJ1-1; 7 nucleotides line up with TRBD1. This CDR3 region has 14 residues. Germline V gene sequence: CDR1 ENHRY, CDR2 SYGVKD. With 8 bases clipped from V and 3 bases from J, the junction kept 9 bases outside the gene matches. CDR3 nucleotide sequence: TGTGCCATCGGACCACAGGGGAAGGACACTGAAGCTTTCTTT. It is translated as CAIGPQGKDTEAFF.

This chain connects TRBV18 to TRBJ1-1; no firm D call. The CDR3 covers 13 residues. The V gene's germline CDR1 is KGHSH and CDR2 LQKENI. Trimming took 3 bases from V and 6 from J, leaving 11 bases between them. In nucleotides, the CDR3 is TGTGCCAGCTCACCGATGGTCGACTCTGAAGCTTTCTTT. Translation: CASSPMVDSEAFF.

CDR3 nucleotide sequence: TGTGCCAGCAGTTTGGGGGGTGAGCAGTTCTTC. Amino acids: CASSLGGEQFF. The chain uses TRBV12-3 or TRBV12-4 and TRBJ2-1; D is perhaps TRBD2 (6 bases). Trimming took off 3 bases at V and 9 bases at J, with 6 bases between the two ends. The CDR3 length is 11 residues.

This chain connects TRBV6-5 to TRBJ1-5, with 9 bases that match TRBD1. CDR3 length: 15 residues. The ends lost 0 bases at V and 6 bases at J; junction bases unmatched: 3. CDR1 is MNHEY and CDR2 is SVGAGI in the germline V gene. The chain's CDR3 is CASSYSGQGSQPQHF. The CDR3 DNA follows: TGTGCCAGCAGTTACTCGGGACAGGGTAGTCAGCCCCAGCATTTT.

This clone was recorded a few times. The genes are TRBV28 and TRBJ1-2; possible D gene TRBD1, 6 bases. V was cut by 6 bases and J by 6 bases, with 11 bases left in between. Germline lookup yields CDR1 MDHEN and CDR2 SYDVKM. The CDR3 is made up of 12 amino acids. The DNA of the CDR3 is TGTGCCAGCAGCCGGGACACACATGGCTACACCTTC. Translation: CASSRDTHGYTF.

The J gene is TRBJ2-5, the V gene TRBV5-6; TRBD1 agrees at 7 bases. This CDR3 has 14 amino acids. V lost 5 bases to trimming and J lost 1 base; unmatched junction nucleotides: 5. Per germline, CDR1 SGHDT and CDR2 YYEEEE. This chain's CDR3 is CASSTGQAQETQYF. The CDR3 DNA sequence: TGTGCCAGCAGTACAGGACAGGCCCAAGAGACCCAGTACTTC.

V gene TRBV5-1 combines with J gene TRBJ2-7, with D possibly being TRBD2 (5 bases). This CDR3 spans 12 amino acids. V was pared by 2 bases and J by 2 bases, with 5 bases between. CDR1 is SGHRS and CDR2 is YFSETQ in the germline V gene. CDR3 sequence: CASSFGAYEQYF. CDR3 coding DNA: TGCGCCAGCAGCTTCGGGGCCTACGAGCAGTACTTC.

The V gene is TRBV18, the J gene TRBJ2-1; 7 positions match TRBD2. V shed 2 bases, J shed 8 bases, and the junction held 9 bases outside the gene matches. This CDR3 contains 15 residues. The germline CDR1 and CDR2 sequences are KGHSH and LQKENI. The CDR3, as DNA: TGTGCCAGCTCACCAAGGGCGGGAGCACGCGATGAGCAGTTCTTC. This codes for CASSPRAGARDEQFF.

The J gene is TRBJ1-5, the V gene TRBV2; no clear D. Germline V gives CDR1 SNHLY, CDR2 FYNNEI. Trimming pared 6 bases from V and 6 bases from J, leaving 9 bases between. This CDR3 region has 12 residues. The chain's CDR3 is CASSPTIQPQHF. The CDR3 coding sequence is TGTGCCAGCAGCCCTACGATTCAGCCCCAGCATTTT.

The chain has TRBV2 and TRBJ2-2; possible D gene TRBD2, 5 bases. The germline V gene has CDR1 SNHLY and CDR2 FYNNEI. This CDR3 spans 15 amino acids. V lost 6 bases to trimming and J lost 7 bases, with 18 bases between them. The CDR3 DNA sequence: TGTGCCAGCAGGGCAACTAGAACCTCGGGCGGGGAGCTGTTTTTT. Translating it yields CASRATRTSGGELFF.

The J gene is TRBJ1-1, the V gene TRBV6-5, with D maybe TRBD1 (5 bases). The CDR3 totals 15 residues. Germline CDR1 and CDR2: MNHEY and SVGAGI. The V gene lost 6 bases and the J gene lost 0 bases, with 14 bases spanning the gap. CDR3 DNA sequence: TGTGCCAGCAGCGAGGAGGGACCGTTGAACACTGAAGCTTTCTTT. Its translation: CASSEEGPLNTEAFF.

The CDR3 coding sequence is TGTGCCAGCAGTGTCTACCCTAGTCGGTCCCTCCACTTT. Protein sequence: CASSVYPSRSLHF. The V call is TRBV2, the J call TRBJ1-6; D ambiguous. The CDR3 extends over 13 amino acids. Germline loops: CDR1 SNHLY, CDR2 FYNNEI. The V end was cut by 4 bases, the J end by 14 bases, with 15 bases between.

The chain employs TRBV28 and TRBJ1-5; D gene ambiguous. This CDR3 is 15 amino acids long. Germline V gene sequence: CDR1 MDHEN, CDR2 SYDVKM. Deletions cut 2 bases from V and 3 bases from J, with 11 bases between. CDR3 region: CASSLPTENNQPQHF. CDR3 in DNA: TGTGCCAGCAGTTTACCCACAGAAAACAATCAGCCCCAGCATTTT.

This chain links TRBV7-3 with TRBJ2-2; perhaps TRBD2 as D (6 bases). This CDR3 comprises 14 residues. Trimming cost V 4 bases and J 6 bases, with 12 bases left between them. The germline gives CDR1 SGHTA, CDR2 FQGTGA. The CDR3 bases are TGTGCCAGCAGCTCTGGGACTGGGTCCGGGGAGCTGTTTTTT. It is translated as CASSSGTGSGELFF. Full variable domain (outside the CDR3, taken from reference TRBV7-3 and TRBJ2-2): GAGVSQTPSNKVTEKGKYVELRCDPISGHTALYWYRQSLGQGPEFLIYFQGTGAADDSGLPNDRFFAVRPEGSVSTLKIQRTERGDSAVYLCASSSGTGSGELFFGEGSRLTVL.

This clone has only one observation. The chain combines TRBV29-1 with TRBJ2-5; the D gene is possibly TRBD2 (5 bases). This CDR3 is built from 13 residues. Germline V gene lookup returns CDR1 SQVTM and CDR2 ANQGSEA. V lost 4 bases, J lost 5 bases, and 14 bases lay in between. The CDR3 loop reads CSVVEGDGETQYF. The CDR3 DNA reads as TGCAGCGTTGTTGAGGGTGACGGGGAGACCCAGTACTTC.

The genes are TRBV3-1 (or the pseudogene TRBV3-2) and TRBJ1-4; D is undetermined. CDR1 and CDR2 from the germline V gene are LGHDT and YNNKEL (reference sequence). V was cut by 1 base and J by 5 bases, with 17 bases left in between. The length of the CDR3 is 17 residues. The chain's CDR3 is CASSQAGGSLGNEKLFF. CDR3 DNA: TGTGCCAGCAGCCAAGCCGGCGGGTCCTTGGGAAATGAAAAACTGTTTTTT.

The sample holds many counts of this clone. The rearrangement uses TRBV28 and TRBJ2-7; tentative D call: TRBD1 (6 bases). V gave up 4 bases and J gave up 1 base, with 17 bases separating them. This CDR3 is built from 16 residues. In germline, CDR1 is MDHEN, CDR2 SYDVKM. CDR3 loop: CASSYTPKGESYEQYF. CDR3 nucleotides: TGTGCCAGCAGTTACACCCCCAAGGGGGAGTCCTACGAGCAGTACTTC. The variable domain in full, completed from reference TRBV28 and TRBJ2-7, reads DVKVTQSSRYLVKRTGEKVFLECVQDMDHENMFWYRQDPGLGLRLIYFSYDVKMKEKGDIPEGYSVSREKKERFSLILESASTNQTSMYLCASSYTPKGESYEQYFGPGTRLTVT.

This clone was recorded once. This CDR3 reads CASSQDTVGTEAFF. The CDR3 nucleotides are TGTGCCAGCAGCCAGGACACAGTGGGCACTGAAGCTTTCTTT. The chain combines TRBV3-1 (or the pseudogene TRBV3-2) with TRBJ1-1; D possibly corresponds to TRBD1 (5 bases). CDR1 LGHDT and CDR2 YNNKEL come from the germline V gene (reference sequence). Trimming stripped 3 bases from V and 4 bases from J, with 12 bases between. The CDR3 is 14 residues long.

The CDR3 coding sequence is TGTGCCAGCTCACCAGACTTGGGGGCGGCCGAGCAGTACTTC. Translated, it gives CASSPDLGAAEQYF. The chain recombines TRBV18 with TRBJ2-7; possible D gene TRBD1, 6 bases. Germline V gene data show CDR1 as KGHSH and CDR2 as LQKENI. V gave up 2 bases and J gave up 6 bases, with 14 bases separating them. The CDR3 sequence is 14 residues long.

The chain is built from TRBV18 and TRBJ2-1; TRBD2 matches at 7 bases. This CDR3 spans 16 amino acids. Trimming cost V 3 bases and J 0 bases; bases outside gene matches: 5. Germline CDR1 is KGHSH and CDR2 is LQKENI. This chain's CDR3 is CASSPMGEGSYNEQFF. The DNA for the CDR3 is TGTGCCAGCTCACCGATGGGGGAGGGCTCCTACAATGAGCAGTTCTTC.

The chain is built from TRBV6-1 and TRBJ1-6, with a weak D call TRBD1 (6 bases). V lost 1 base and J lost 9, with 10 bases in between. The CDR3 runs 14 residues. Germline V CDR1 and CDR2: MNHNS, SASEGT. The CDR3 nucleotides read TGTGCCAGCAGTGAAGTGGGGGCGGGTTCACCCCTCCACTTT. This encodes CASSEVGAGSPLHF.

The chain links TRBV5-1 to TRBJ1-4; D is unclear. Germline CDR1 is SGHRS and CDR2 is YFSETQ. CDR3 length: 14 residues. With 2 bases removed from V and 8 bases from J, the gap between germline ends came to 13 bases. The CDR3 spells CASSFGLNGEKLFF. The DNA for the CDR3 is TGCGCCAGCAGCTTCGGACTAAACGGGGAAAAACTGTTTTTT.